What follows describes a single TCR beta chain. Sequencing was designed to attain a depth spanning 1 in 200,000 to 1 in 1 million T cells. Measured with immunoSEQ multiplex PCR; TCRdb has only the in-frame clones, and not every one. The data show just over 200,000 clones, approximately 75% seen once. This CDR3 is 14 amino acids long. The germline V gene has CDR1 ENHRY and CDR2 SYGVKD. V lost 6 bases and J lost 16; bases outside the gene matches: 15. This sample stems from a study of cytotoxic CD8 clonotypes in ibrutinib-treated CLL. This specimen consisted of PBMCs, obtained after 12 months of ibrutinib treatment. This receptor was identified in a human donor with chronic lymphocytic leukemia. The chain combines TRBV10-3 with TRBJ2-1, with 10 bases fitting TRBD2. CDR3 residues: CAIRGTSDNPTVFF. DNA for the CDR3: TGTGCCATCAGAGGGACTAGCGACAACCCCACCGTTTTCTTC.